The 15 T cell receptor beta chains below come from one sample, sequenced in a study of T cells after posttransplantation cyclophosphamide. TCRdb's table, derived via immunoSEQ multiplex PCR, lists solely in-frame clones and lacks some. There are more than 9,000 clones in the sample, none observed a single time. Treatment was busulfan-fludarabine conditioning, a marrow graft, and cyclophosphamide on days +3 and +4. The sequenced sample was PBMCs, obtained after allogeneic stem cell transplant with posttransplant cyclophosphamide. These receptors were taken from a female patient aged 40-50 years who received an allogeneic stem cell transplant from a related donor, was CMV-positive, and had no GVHD. Some T cells could come from the graft donor.

By proportion, this clone is medium-sized (0.01 to 0.1%). The rearrangement joins TRBV19 to TRBJ2-3; TRBD1 matches 8 bases. There are 14 residues in the CDR3. CDR1 is LNHDA, CDR2 SQIVND, per germline (reference sequence). The trim removed 6 bases at V and 2 bases at J, leaving 4 bases unmatched. CDR3 in DNA: TGTGCCAGTAGCCCGGACAGGGCCACAGATACGCAGTATTTT. It yields the protein CASSPDRATDTQYF. The full variable domain, its missing parts supplied by reference TRBV19 and TRBJ2-3, is DGGITQSPKYLFRKEGQNVTLSCEQNLNHDAMYWYRQDPGQGLRLIYYSQIVNDFQKGDIAEGYSVSREKKESFPLTVTSAQKNPTAFYLCASSPDRATDTQYFGPGTRLTVL.

This rearrangement joins TRBV2 to TRBJ2-3, with TRBD2 matching over 11 bases. CDR3 size: 18 residues. In germline, CDR1 is SNHLY, CDR2 FYNNEI. Losses at the gene ends were 5 bases for V and 0 bases for J; bases not matched to a gene: 10. CDR3 DNA sequence: TGTGCCAGCAGTTCTCACCCGGGACTAGCGGAAAGCACAGATACGCAGTATTTT. It yields the protein CASSSHPGLAESTDTQYF.

Ten or more counts support this clone. The chain employs TRBV11-2 and TRBJ1-1; D gene unclear. The CDR3 contains 14 residues. V dropped 4 bases and J dropped 3 bases, with 12 bases sitting between them. Germline CDR1 and CDR2: SGHAT and FQNNGV. The CDR3 spells CASSSDGEDTEAFF. The CDR3 region has the DNA TGTGCCAGCAGCTCAGACGGGGAGGACACTGAAGCTTTCTTT.

V and J are TRBV25-1 and TRBJ2-2; possibly TRBD2 for D (6 bases). Germline V gene lookup returns CDR1 MGHDK and CDR2 SYGVNS. This CDR3 is built from 16 residues. V was cut by 2 bases and J by 1 base, with 11 bases left in between. The DNA for the CDR3 is TGTGCCAGCAGTGAAATTGGGGGGAAGAACACCGGGGAGCTGTTTTTT. This gives the protein CASSEIGGKNTGELFF.

Ten or more counts support this clone. The chain combines TRBV19 with TRBJ2-1; 15 bases map to TRBD2. CDR1 is LNHDA and CDR2 is SQIVND in the germline V gene (reference sequence). V shed 5 bases and J 4 bases; nucleotides not matched to a gene: 3. The CDR3 spans 16 residues. The CDR3 region has the DNA TGTGCCAGTAGTCCTGGGACTAGCGGGAGGTACAATGAGCAGTTCTTC. Translation gives CASSPGTSGRYNEQFF.

In its sample, this clone was seen many times. This rearrangement joins TRBV7-9 to TRBJ2-1, with 9 bases that match TRBD1. The V segment lost 4 bases and the J segment 14 bases; nucleotides outside the gene matches: 9. The CDR3 is 13 residues long. Germline CDR1 SEHNR, CDR2 FQNEAQ (reference sequence). The CDR3 protein is CASSSRGTGREFF. The CDR3, as DNA: TGTGCCAGCAGCTCGAGAGGGACAGGGAGGGAGTTCTTC. Combining the CDR3 with reference TRBV7-9 and TRBJ2-1 gives the whole variable domain DTGVSQNPRHKITKRGQNVTFRCDPISEHNRLYWYRQTLGQGPEFLTYFQNEAQLEKSRLLSDRFSAERPKGSFSTLEIQRTEQGDSAMYLCASSSRGTGREFFGPGTRLTVL.

This clone has a handful of counts. The chain recombines TRBV11-2 with TRBJ1-6; the D is unclear. The CDR3 loop spans 17 amino acids. Germline CDR1 and CDR2: SGHAT and FQNNGV. Trimming took 0 bases from V and 0 from J, leaving 9 bases between them. The CDR3 DNA is TGTGCCAGCAGCTTAGATCTGCTAGCCTCCTATAATTCACCCCTCCACTTT. Translating it yields CASSLDLLASYNSPLHF.

This clone was detected ten times or more. The V call is TRBV9, the J call TRBJ1-5; tentatively, D is TRBD1 (6 bases). The germline V gene encodes CDR1 SGDLS and CDR2 YYNGEE. The CDR3 covers 20 residues. The ends were cut back, 0 bases at V and 7 bases at J, with 29 bases in the middle. The CDR3 nucleotides read TGTGCCAGCAGCGTAGGGTCCAGACCAAAATACAGGGCCCAGCGGCAGCCCCAGCATTTT. Amino acid sequence: CASSVGSRPKYRAQRQPQHF.

This clone was picked up many times. The rearrangement uses TRBV30 and TRBJ2-1; D perhaps matches TRBD1 (6 bases). V was clipped by 5 bases and J by 9 bases, with 20 bases between them. From germline, CDR1 is GTSNPN and CDR2 SVGIG (reference sequence). This CDR3 has 14 residues. CDR3 amino acids: CAWRPREEGGEQFF. The CDR3 DNA sequence: TGTGCCTGGCGACCAAGGGAAGAAGGGGGTGAGCAGTTCTTC.

The sample holds many counts of this clone. The rearrangement links TRBV7-9 to TRBJ2-1, with 12 positions matching TRBD2. The CDR3 has 16 amino acids. Germline CDR1 SEHNR, CDR2 FQNEAQ (reference sequence). V trimming: 3 bases; J trimming: 7 bases; junction bases outside the gene matches: 7. The CDR3 region is CASSFYGLAGRNEQFF. The CDR3 DNA reads as TGTGCCAGCAGCTTCTACGGACTAGCGGGACGGAATGAGCAGTTCTTC.

This clone was seen repeatedly, ten times or more. The genes are TRBV5-8 and TRBJ2-2; tentatively, D is TRBD1 (6 bases). The CDR3 is 15 amino acids. The V gene's germline CDR1 is SGHTS and CDR2 YDEGEE. The V gene lost 0 bases and the J gene lost 3 bases, with 9 bases spanning the gap. Here the CDR3 reads CASSLASGDTGELFF. The CDR3 nucleotides read TGTGCCAGCAGCTTGGCGTCAGGGGACACCGGGGAGCTGTTTTTT.

This clone was seen many times. The J gene is TRBJ2-3, the V gene TRBV11-2; 9 positions agree with TRBD2. This CDR3 is built from 15 residues. The V and J ends lost 5 bases and 6 bases, in that order; junction bases with no gene match: 9. Germline CDR1 is SGHAT and CDR2 is FQNNGV. The DNA for the CDR3 is TGTGCCAGCAGCCGGAGAGCGGGAGGACAGGATACGCAGTATTTT. It is translated as CASSRRAGGQDTQYF. The whole variable domain, filled in from reference TRBV11-2 and TRBJ2-3, reads EAGVAQSPRYKIIEKRQSVAFWCNPISGHATLYWYQQILGQGPKLLIQFQNNGVVDDSQLPKDRFSAERLKGVDSTLKIQPAKLEDSAVYLCASSRRAGGQDTQYFGPGTRLTVL.

The chain carries TRBV28 and TRBJ2-5, with 10 bases matching TRBD1. The J call is doubtful: the DNA matches TRBJ2-7 better. The CDR3 sequence is 16 residues long. Germline V CDR1 and CDR2: MDHEN, SYDVKM. The CDR3 is CASSLSGTGANYEQYF. The CDR3 DNA sequence: TGTGCCAGCAGTTTATCGGGGACAGGGGCAAACTACGAGCAGTACTTC.

Sample share makes this clone medium-sized. The chain links TRBV5-1 to TRBJ1-4; 7 bases are a match to TRBD1. The CDR3 consists of 15 residues. Looked up from germline, CDR1 is SGHRS and CDR2 is YFSETQ. Trimming took 1 base from V and 4 from J; bases not matched to a gene: 4. The CDR3, as DNA: TGCGCCAGCAGCTTGTCCGGGACAGTTAATGAAAAACTGTTTTTT. Residues: CASSLSGTVNEKLFF.

Ten or more counts support this clone. The rearrangement links TRBV2 to TRBJ1-1; D uncertain. Germline V gives CDR1 SNHLY, CDR2 FYNNEI. The CDR3 extends over 13 amino acids. V dropped 6 bases and J dropped 1 base, with 9 bases sitting between them. The CDR3 nucleotides read TGTGCCAGCAGGACCCTAGGGAACACTGAAGCTTTCTTT. Translated: CASRTLGNTEAFF. The entire variable domain, with the rest obtained from reference TRBV2 and TRBJ1-1, is as follows: EPEVTQTPSHQVTQMGQEVILRCVPISNHLYFYWYRQILGQKVEFLVSFYNNEISEKSEIFDDQFSVERPDGSNFTLKIRSTKLEDSAMYFCASRTLGNTEAFFGQGTRLTVV.